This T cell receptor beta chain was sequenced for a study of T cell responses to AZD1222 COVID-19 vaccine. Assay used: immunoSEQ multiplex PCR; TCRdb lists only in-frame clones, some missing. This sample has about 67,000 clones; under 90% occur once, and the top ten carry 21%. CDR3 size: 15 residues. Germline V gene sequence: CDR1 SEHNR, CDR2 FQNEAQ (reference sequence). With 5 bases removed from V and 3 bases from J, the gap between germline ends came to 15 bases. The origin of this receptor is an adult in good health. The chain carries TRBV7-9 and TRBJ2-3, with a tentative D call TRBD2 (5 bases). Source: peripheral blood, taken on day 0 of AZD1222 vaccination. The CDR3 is CASSPVGVVTDTQYF. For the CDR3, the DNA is TGTGCCAGCAGCCCTGTGGGAGTGGTGACAGATACGCAGTATTTT.